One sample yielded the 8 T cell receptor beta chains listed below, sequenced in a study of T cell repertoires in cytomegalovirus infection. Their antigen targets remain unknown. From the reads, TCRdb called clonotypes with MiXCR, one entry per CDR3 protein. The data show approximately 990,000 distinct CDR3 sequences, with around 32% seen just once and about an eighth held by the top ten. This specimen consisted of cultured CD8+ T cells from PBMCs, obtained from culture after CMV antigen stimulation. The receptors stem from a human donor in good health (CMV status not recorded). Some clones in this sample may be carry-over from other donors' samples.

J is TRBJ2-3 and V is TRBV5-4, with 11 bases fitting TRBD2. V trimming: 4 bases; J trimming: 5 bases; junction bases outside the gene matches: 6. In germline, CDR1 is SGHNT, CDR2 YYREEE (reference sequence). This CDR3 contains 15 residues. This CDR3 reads CASSKPGLAVDTQYF. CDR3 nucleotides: TGTGCCAGCAGCAAACCGGGACTAGCGGTAGATACGCAGTATTTT.

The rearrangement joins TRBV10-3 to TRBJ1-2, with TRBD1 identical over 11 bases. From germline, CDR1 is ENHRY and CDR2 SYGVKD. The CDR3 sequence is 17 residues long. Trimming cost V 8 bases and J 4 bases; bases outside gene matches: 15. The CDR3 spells CAIWRTGGLGVGYGYTF. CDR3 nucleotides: TGTGCCATCTGGCGGACAGGGGGCCTAGGAGTTGGCTATGGCTACACCTTC.

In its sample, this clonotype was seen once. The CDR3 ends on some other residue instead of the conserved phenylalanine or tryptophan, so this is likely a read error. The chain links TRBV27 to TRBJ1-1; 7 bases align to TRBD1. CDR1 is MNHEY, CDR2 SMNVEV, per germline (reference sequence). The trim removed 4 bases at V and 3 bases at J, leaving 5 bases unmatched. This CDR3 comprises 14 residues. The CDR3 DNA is TGTGCCAGCAGTTCCCCAGGGGGGCACACTGAAGCTTTCTTA. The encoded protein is CASSSPGGHTEAFL.

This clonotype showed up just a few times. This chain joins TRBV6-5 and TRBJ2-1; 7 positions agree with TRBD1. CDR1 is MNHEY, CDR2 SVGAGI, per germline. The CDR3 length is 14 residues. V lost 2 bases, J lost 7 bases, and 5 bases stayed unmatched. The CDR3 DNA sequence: TGTGCCAGCAGTTACAGCGAGGGGGCGAATGAGCAGTTCTTC. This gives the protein CASSYSEGANEQFF.

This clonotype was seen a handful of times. The CDR3 sequence: CAISEGTANSPLHF. The CDR3 DNA reads TGTGCCATCAGTGAAGGGACAGCCAATTCACCCCTCCACTTT. J is TRBJ1-6 and V is TRBV10-3, with 7 bases that match TRBD1. Germline V gene lookup returns CDR1 ENHRY and CDR2 SYGVKD. The CDR3 contains 14 residues. The trim removed 3 bases at V and 7 bases at J, leaving 3 bases unmatched.

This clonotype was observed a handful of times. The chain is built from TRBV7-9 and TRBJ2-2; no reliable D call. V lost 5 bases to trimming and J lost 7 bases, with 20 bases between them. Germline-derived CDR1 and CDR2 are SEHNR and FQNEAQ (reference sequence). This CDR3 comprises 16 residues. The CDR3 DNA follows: TGTGCCAGCAGCGTCCCTCAAGTGGATCCCCACGGGGAGCTGTTTTTT. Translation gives CASSVPQVDPHGELFF.

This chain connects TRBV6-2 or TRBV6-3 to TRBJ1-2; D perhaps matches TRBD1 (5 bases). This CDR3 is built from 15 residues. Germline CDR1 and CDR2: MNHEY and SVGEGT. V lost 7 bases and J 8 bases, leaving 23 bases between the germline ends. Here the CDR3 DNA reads TGTGCCAGCACTGGTAGAGGGGCGCCATTCCGAGGCTACACCTTC. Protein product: CASTGRGAPFRGYTF.

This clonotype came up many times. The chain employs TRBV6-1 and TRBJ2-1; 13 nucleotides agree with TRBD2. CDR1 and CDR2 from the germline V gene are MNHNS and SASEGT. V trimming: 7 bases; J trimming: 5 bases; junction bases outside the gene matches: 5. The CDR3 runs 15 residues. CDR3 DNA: TGTGCCAGCATCCCGACTAGCGGGGGGAACAATGAGCAGTTCTTC. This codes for CASIPTSGGNNEQFF.